This T cell receptor beta chain was retrieved from a study of radiation and T cells in renal cell carcinoma. General study results and limits: In blood, top tumor clones expanded by 2 weeks, shrinking by 4.

This table comes from immunoSEQ multiplex PCR, and its TCRdb copy is limited to in-frame clones, with some not included. The table has roughly 82,000 clones, roughly nine tenths seen once. Time point of the sample: blood 4 weeks post-SBRT, at nephrectomy. The treatment denotes: 15 Gy SBRT to primary tumor, nephrectomy 4 weeks later. Nephrectomy followed 15 Gy stereotactic body radiation by 4 weeks. About this clone: Its antigen is unknown.

The specimen comprised blood, sampled from a patient whose treatment included radiotherapy and nephrectomy. The clonotype was recovered from a woman in her seventies with renal cell carcinoma.

The CDR3 protein is CASSRTGGREKLFF. Written as DNA, the CDR3 is TGTGCCAGCAGCCGGACAGGGGGTCGTGAAAAACTGTTTTTT. The rearrangement links TRBV7-9 to TRBJ1-4; 10 nucleotides match TRBD1. CDR1 and CDR2 (germline): SEHNR, FQNEAQ (reference sequence). This CDR3 comprises 14 residues. V lost 5 bases, J lost 7 bases, and 4 bases stayed unmatched.